One and the same sample provided the 4 T cell receptor beta chains below, sequenced in a study of T cell responses to AZD1222 COVID-19 vaccine. Sequencing used immunoSEQ multiplex PCR; TCRdb keeps in-frame clones, though not all of them. The table records about 150,000 clones, 70% to 90% of them present only once. The sequenced sample was peripheral blood, obtained on day 0 of AZD1222 vaccination. Receptor source: an adult in good health.

The chain carries TRBV11-2 and TRBJ2-5; TRBD1 matches 9 bases. The length of the CDR3 is 15 residues. V was clipped by 3 bases and J by 4 bases; unmatched bases: 6. In germline, CDR1 is SGHAT, CDR2 FQNNGV. The CDR3 here is CASSFPTGGIETQYF. The CDR3 region has the DNA TGTGCCAGCAGCTTTCCCACAGGGGGCATAGAGACCCAGTACTTC.

The genes are TRBV6-5 and TRBJ1-1; 10 nucleotides line up with TRBD1. This CDR3 is 15 amino acids long. After removal of 0 bases from V and 5 bases from J, the junction contained 3 bases not matched to a gene. Germline values: CDR1 MNHEY, CDR2 SVGAGI. CDR3 DNA sequence: TGTGCCAGCAGTTACTCTGACAGGGGGCGGACTGAAGCTTTCTTT. Protein sequence: CASSYSDRGRTEAFF.

CDR3 sequence: CAQAATNEKLFF. As DNA, the CDR3 is TGTGCCCAAGCAGCAACTAATGAAAAACTGTTTTTT. The V gene is TRBV30, the J gene TRBJ1-4; D ambiguous. Germline CDR1 GTSNPN, CDR2 SVGIG (reference sequence). The CDR3 is 12 residues long. Trimming cost V 8 bases and J 0 bases, with 7 bases left between them.

The V call is TRBV28, the J call TRBJ2-1; 9 nucleotides agree with TRBD1. The length of the CDR3 is 16 residues. Per the germline V gene, CDR1 is MDHEN and CDR2 is SYDVKM. V was clipped by 5 bases and J by 4 bases; unmatched bases: 9. The CDR3 coding sequence is TGTGCCAGCAGTCTCACCCCGGGACAGGGATACAATGAGCAGTTCTTC. As protein: CASSLTPGQGYNEQFF.